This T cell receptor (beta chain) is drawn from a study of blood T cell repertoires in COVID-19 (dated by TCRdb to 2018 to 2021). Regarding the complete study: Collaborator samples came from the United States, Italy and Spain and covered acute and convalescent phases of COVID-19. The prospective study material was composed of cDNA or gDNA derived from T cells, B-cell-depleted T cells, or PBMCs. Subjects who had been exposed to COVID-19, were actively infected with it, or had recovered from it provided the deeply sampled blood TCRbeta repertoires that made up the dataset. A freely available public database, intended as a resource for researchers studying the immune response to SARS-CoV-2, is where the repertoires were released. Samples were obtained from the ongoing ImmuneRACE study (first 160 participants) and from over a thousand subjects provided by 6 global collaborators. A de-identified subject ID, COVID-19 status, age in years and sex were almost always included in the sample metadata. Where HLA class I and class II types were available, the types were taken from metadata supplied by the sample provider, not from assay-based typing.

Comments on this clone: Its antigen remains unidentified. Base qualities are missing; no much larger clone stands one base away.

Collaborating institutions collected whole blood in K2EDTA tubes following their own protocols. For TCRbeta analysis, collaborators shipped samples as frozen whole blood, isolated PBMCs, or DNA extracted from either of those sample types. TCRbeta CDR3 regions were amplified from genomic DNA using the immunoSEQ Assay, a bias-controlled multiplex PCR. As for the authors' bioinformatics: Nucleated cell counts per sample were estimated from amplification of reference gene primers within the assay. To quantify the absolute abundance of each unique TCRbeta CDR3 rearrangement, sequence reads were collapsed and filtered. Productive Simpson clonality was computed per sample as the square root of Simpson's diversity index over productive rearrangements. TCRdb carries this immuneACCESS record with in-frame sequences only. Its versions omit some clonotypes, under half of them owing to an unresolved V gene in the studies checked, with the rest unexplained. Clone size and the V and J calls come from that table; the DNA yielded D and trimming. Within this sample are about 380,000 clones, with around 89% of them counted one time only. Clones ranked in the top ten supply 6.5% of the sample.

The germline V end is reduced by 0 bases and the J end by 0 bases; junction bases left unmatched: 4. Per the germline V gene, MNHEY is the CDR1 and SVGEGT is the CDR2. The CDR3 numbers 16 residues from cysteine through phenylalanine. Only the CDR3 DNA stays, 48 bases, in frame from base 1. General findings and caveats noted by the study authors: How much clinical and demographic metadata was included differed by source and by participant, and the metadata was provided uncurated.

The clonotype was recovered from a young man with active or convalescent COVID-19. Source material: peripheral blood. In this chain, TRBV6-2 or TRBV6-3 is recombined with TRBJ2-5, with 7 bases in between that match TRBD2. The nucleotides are TGTGCCAGCAGTTACTCACCAGCGGGGTACCAAGAGACCCAGTACTTC. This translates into CASSYSPAGYQETQYF.